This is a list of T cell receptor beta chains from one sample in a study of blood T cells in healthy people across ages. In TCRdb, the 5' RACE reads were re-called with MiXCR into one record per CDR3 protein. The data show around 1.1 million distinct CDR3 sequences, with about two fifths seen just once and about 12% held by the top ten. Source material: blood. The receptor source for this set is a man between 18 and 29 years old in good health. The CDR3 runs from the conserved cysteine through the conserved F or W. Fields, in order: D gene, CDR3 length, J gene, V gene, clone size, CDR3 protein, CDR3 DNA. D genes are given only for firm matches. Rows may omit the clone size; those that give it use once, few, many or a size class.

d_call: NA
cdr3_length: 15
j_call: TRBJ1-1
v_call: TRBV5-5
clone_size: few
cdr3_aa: CASSLDGRANTEAFF
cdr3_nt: TGTGCCAGCAGCTTGGATGGCAGGGCGAACACTGAAGCTTTCTTT

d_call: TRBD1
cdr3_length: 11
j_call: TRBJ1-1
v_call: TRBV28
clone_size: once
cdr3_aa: CASSFRGTAFF
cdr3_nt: TGTGCCAGCAGTTTCAGGGGGACGGCTTTCTTT

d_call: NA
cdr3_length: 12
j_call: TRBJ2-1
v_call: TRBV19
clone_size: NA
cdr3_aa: CASSIPYNEQFF
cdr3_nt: TGTGCCAGTAGTATCCCGTACAATGAGCAGTTCTTC

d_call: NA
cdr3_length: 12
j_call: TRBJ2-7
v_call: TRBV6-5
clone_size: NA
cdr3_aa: CASSEIGYEQYF
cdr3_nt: TGTGCCAGCAGTGAAATAGGCTACGAGCAGTACTTC

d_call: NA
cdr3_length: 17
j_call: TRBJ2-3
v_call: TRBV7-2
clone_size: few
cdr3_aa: CASSLATTGPRTDTQYF
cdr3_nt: TGTGCCAGCAGCTTGGCGACGACCGGACCTCGCACAGATACGCAGTATTTT

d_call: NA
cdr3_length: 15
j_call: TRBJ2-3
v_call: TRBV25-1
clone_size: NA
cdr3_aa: CASSEYRGFPDTQYF
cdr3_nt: TGTGCCAGCAGTGAATATAGGGGCTTTCCAGATACGCAGTATTTT

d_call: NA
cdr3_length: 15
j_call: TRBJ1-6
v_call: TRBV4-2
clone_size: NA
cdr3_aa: CASNQGLGHNSPLHF
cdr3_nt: TGTGCCAGCAACCAAGGTCTGGGGCATAATTCACCCCTCCACTTT

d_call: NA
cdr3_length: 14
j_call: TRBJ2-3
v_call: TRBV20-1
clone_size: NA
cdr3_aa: CSARERGNTDTQYF
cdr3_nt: TGCAGTGCTAGAGAGCGCGGGAACACAGATACGCAGTATTTT

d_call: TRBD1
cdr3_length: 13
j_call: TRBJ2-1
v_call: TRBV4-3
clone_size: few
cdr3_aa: CASSFTGGYEQFF
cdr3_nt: TGCGCCAGCAGCTTCACAGGGGGGTATGAGCAGTTCTTC

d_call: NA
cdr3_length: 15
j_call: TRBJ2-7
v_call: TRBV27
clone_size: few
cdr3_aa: CASSFRLGYSYEQYF
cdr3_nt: TGTGCCAGCAGTTTCCGGCTGGGCTACTCCTACGAGCAGTACTTC

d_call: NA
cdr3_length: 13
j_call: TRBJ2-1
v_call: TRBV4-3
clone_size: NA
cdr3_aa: CASSLTRIREQFF
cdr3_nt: TGCGCCAGCAGCCTGACCCGGATTCGCGAGCAGTTCTTC

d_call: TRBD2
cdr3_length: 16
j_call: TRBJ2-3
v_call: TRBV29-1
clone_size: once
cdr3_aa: CSVGSGVRGGTDTQYF
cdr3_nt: TGCAGCGTGGGTAGCGGGGTTCGAGGGGGCACAGATACGCAGTATTTT

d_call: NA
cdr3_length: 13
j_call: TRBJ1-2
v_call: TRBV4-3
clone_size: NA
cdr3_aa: CASSQSDTYGYTF
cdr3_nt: TGCGCCAGCAGCCAAAGTGACACCTATGGCTACACCTTC

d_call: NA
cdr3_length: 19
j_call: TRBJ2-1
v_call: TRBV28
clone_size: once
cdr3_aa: CASRLAITQWSPSYNEQFF
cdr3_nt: TGTGCCAGCAGGTTAGCTATAACCCAATGGAGCCCCTCCTACAATGAGCAGTTCTTC

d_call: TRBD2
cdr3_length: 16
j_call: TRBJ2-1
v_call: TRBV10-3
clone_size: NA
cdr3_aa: CAISETPSGGVYEQFF
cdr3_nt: TGTGCCATCAGTGAGACCCCTAGCGGGGGGGTCTATGAGCAGTTCTTC

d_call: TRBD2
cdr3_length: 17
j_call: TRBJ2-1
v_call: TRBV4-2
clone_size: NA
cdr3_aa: CTSSPSLSGASYNEQFF
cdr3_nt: TGTACCAGCAGCCCCTCCCTGAGCGGGGCTTCCTACAATGAGCAGTTCTTC

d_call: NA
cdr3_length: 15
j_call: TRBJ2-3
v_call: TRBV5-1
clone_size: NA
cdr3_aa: CASSLETTCTDTQYF
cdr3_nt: TGCGCCAGCAGCTTGGAGACTACCTGCACAGATACGCAGTATTTT

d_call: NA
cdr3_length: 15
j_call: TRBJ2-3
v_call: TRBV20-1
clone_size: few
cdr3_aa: CSARAGESASDTQYF
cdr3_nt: TGCAGTGCTAGAGCAGGGGAGTCCGCCTCAGATACGCAGTATTTT

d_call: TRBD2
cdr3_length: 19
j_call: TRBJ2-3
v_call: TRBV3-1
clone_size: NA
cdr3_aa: CASSQDRTSGGLHTDTQYF
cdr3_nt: TGTGCCAGCAGCCAAGATAGGACTAGCGGGGGGCTACACACAGATACGCAGTATTTT

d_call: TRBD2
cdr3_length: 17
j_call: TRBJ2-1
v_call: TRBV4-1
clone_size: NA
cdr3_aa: CASSQASGQYSYNEQFF
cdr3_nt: TGCGCCAGCAGCCAAGCTAGCGGGCAATACTCCTACAATGAGCAGTTCTTC

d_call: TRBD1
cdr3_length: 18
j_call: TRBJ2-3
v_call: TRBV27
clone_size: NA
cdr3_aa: CASSLGVWTGEMGGTQYF
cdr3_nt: TGTGCCAGCAGTTTGGGGGTCTGGACAGGGGAAATGGGGGGTACGCAGTATTTT

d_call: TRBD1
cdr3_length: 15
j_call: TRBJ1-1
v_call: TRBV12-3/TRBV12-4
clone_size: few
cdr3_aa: CASRLPGQGGIEAFF
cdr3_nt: TGTGCCAGCAGGCTCCCGGGACAGGGCGGTATTGAAGCTTTCTTT

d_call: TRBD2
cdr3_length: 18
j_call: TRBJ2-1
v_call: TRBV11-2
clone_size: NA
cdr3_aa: CASSPPWELAGKNNEQFF
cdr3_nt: TGTGCCAGCAGCCCCCCATGGGAACTAGCGGGAAAAAACAATGAGCAGTTCTTC

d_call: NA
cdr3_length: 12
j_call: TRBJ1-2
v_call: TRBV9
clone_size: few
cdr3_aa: CASGGGNYGYTF
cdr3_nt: TGTGCCAGCGGGGGGGGTAACTATGGCTACACCTTC

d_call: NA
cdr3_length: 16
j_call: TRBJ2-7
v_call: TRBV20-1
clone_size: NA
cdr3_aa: CSARGQERFGSYEQYF
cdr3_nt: TGCAGTGCTAGAGGGCAAGAGAGATTTGGGTCCTACGAGCAGTACTTC

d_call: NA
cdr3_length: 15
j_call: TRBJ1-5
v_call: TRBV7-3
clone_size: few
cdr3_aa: CASSPAWGSNQPQHF
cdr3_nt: TGTGCCAGCAGCCCGGCGTGGGGTAGCAATCAGCCCCAGCATTTT

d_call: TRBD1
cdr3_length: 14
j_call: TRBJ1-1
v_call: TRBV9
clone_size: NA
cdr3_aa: CASSAGQWDGEAFF
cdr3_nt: TGTGCCAGCAGCGCGGGACAGTGGGACGGTGAAGCTTTCTTT

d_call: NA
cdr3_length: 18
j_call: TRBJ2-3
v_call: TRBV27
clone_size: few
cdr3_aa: CASSLTPSGGARTDTQYF
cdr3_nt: TGTGCCAGCAGTTTAACCCCTAGTGGGGGGGCGAGGACAGATACGCAGTATTTT

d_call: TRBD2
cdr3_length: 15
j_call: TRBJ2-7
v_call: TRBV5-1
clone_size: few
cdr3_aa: CASSLNSGGTYEQYF
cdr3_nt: TGCGCCAGCAGCTTGAATAGCGGGGGTACCTACGAGCAGTACTTC

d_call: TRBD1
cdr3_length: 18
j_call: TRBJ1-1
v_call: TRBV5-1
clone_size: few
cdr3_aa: CASSWRGQGATLNTEAFF
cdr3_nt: TGCGCCAGCAGCTGGAGAGGACAGGGGGCGACGTTAAACACTGAAGCTTTCTTT

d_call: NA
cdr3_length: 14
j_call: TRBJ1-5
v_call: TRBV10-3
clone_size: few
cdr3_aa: CAISEKGDNQPQHF
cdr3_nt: TGTGCCATCAGTGAGAAAGGGGACAATCAGCCCCAGCATTTT

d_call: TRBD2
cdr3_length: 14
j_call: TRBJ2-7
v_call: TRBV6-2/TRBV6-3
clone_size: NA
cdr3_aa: CASSQGLAEYEQYF
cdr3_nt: TGTGCCAGCAGCCAGGGACTAGCGGAGTACGAGCAGTACTTC

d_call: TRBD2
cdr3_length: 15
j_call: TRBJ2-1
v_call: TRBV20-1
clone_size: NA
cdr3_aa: CSARDGGNSYNEQFF
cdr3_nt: TGCAGTGCTAGAGACGGGGGGAACTCCTACAATGAGCAGTTCTTC

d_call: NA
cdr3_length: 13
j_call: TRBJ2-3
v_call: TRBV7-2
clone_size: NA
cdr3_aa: CASSSPLTDTQYF
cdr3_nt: TGTGCCAGCAGCTCGCCGCTTACAGATACGCAGTATTTT

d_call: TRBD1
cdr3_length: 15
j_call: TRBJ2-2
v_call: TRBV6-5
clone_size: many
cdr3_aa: CASGSRRTGGLELFF
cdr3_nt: TGTGCCAGCGGTTCTAGGCGGACAGGGGGCCTGGAGCTGTTTTTT

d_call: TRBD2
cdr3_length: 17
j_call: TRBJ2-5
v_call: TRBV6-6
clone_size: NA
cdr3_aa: CASQGGTSVYSQETQYF
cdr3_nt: TGTGCCTCCCAGGGAGGGACTAGCGTATACAGCCAAGAGACCCAGTACTTC

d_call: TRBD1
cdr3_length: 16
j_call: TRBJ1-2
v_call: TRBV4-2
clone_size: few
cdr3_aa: CASSQGEDRVVYGYTF
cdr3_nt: TGTGCCAGCAGCCAAGGCGAGGACAGGGTCGTTTATGGCTACACCTTC

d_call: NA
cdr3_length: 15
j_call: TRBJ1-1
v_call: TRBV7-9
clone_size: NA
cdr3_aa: CASRGAGTRNTEAFF
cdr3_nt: TGTGCCAGCAGGGGCGCAGGGACCAGGAACACTGAAGCTTTCTTT

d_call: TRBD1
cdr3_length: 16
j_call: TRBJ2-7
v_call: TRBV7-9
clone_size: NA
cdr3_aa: CASKESFGTGAYEQYF
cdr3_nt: TGTGCCAGCAAAGAAAGCTTCGGGACAGGGGCTTACGAGCAGTACTTC

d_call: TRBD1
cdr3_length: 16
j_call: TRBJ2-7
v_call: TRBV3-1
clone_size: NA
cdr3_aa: CASSRGQERFSYEQYF
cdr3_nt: TGTGCCAGCAGCCGCGGACAGGAGAGATTCTCCTACGAGCAGTACTTC

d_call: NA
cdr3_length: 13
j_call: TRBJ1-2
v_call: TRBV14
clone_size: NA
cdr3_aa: CASSQDPFSGYTF
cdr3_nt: TGTGCCAGCAGCCAAGATCCGTTCAGTGGCTACACCTTC

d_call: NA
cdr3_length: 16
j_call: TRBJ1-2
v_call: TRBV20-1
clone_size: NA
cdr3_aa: CSARDYLRGSGYGYTF
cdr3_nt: TGCAGTGCTAGAGATTATCTGCGGGGGTCTGGCTATGGCTACACCTTC

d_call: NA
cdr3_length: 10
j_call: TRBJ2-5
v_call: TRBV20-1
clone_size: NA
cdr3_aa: CSAAPNEQYF
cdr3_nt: TGCAGTGCTGCCCCCAATGAGCAGTACTTC

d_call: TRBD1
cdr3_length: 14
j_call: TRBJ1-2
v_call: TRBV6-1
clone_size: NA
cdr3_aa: CASRRQGGNYGYTF
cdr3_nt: TGTGCCAGCAGGAGACAGGGGGGTAACTATGGCTACACCTTC

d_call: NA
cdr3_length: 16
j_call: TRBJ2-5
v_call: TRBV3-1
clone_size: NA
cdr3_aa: CASSQGPRSRYNEQYF
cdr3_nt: TGTGCCAGCAGCCAAGGTCCCAGGAGTCGGTACAATGAGCAGTACTTC